The clone carrying this T cell receptor beta chain appeared a few times. The antigen is unknown. This sample is part of a study of T-cell reconstitution after alpha-beta-depleted transplantation in children. Study results and limitations: It was reported that alpha-beta T cells came from several hundred expanded graft clones (about two months after transplant).

Preparation of the TCRbeta library used unique molecular identifiers. TCRdb analysed the PCR reads with MiXCR anew, one entry per CDR3 protein. The sample records about 980,000 distinct CDR3 sequences, roughly 31% being singletons. Trimming removed 5 bases at V and 3 bases at J, with 17 bases between. The CDR3 is 15 residues long. The sample here was PBMCs, mostly from graft donor cells, taken 360 days after TCRalphabeta/CD19-depleted stem cell transplant. This chain links TRBV12-3 or TRBV12-4 with TRBJ2-7; D might be TRBD1 (6 bases). This TCR derives from a boy younger than two who had a stem cell transplant for SCID, so the T cells may come from the graft donor. The CDR3 nucleotides read TGTGCCAGCAGTCCACTCCGGGACACCAACTACGAGCAGTACTTC. Residues: CASSPLRDTNYEQYF.